Listed below are T cell receptor beta chains from one sample, sequenced in a study of T cells in severe cutaneous drug reactions. TCRdb re-called the multiplex PCR reads; every CDR3 protein appears as one record, without DNA. This sample's table reports some 5,700 distinct CDR3 sequences. Source material: PBMCs. The receptors derive from a human donor with a severe cutaneous adverse drug reaction. CDR3s include the opening cysteine and the closing phenylalanine or tryptophan. The size of a clone is reported for some rows only, either as once, few or many, or as a class for expanded clones.

v_gene	abundance	j_gene	CDR3aa
TRBV4-1	-	TRBJ1-3	CASSQADRGAGNTIYF
TRBV7-9	-	TRBJ2-7	CASRPGTSGSPYEQYF
TRBV4-3	medium-sized	TRBJ1-1	CASSQGKHTNTEAFF
TRBV9	-	TRBJ1-1	CASSVEQGGTEAFF
TRBV28	-	TRBJ2-4	CASSLRQNIQYF
TRBV11-2	-	TRBJ1-1	CASSLVGGAEDTEAFF
TRBV18	-	TRBJ1-5	CASSPGQYSNQPQHF
TRBV27	medium-sized	TRBJ2-2	CASTAGGAGELFF
TRBV6-4	-	TRBJ2-1	CASSGTSGSDEQFF
TRBV4-2	medium-sized	TRBJ2-3	CASSHRGWTSGGTDTQYF
TRBV12-3/TRBV12-4	medium-sized	TRBJ2-1	CASRPTGGRGYNEQFF
TRBV5-1	-	TRBJ2-1	CASSVLTQTGQFF
TRBV4-1	-	TRBJ2-2	CASTYGQGNTGELFF
TRBV9	-	TRBJ2-7	CASSEGLSPYEQYF
TRBV5-1	-	TRBJ2-7	CASSSYSGSAYEQYF
TRBV5-4	-	TRBJ2-1	CASSADWAGTYNEQFF
TRBV6-2/TRBV6-3	-	TRBJ2-7	CASSYLQTSYEQYF
TRBV27	medium-sized	TRBJ2-7	CASSLQISYEQYF
TRBV9	-	TRBJ2-7	CASSVHSNSGLDEQYF
TRBV18	-	TRBJ1-5	CASSPRQDYQPQHF
TRBV4-3	-	TRBJ2-1	CASSQNRLAGYNEQFF
TRBV4-1	medium-sized	TRBJ1-2	CASSQEGASQTGYTF
TRBV19	-	TRBJ1-2	CASIETGGHGYTF
TRBV3-1	medium-sized	TRBJ2-5	CASSQDKPWTQYF
TRBV6-1	-	TRBJ1-3	CASSSRTVYSGNTIYF
TRBV5-4	-	TRBJ2-7	CASSSGRDSIEQYF
TRBV5-4	-	TRBJ2-3	CASSLGTETSTDTQYF
TRBV7-8	-	TRBJ2-3	CASTLTPAGGRDTQYF
TRBV30	-	TRBJ1-1	CAWSHEGYTEAFF
TRBV27	medium-sized	TRBJ2-7	CASSLGAGAYEQYF
TRBV28	medium-sized	TRBJ2-3	CASSSYGDTDTQYF
TRBV4-1	medium-sized	TRBJ2-7	CASSLKRTDTYEQYF